The 27 T cell receptor beta chains below were found in one sample sequenced in a study of T-cell memory formation after mild COVID-19. Each CDR3 protein gets one entry after TCRdb re-called the 5' RACE reads with MiXCR. In the table there are hundreds of thousands of distinct CDR3 sequences, roughly 13% of which are singletons. The sequenced sample was PBMCs or a T cell subset sorted from them (not recorded which). These receptor sequences come from a man aged 18-30 years who had mild COVID-19 (a few samples of this study predate the infection). Cell type and time point are not known.

This clonotype was counted between two and nine times. The chain has TRBV4-3 and TRBJ2-7, with D perhaps matching TRBD2 (5 bases). CDR3 size: 13 residues. In germline, CDR1 is LGHNA, CDR2 YSLEER. Trimming removed 5 bases at V and 1 base at J, with 9 bases between. CDR3 nucleotides: TGCGCCAGCAGCGACGGACTTTCCTACGAGCAGTACTTC. This sequence encodes CASSDGLSYEQYF.

This clonotype has at least ten counts. This chain connects TRBV12-3 or TRBV12-4 to TRBJ1-2, with D maybe TRBD1 (5 bases). Trimming removed 5 bases from V and 1 base from J, with 11 bases in between. CDR3 length: 14 residues. Here the CDR3 reads CASSPDRNNYGYTF. For the CDR3, the DNA is TGTGCCAGCAGTCCCGACAGAAATAACTATGGCTACACCTTC.

V is TRBV27 and J is TRBJ2-7, with D perhaps matching TRBD1 or TRBD2 (5 bases each). The germline CDR1 and CDR2 sequences are MNHEY and SMNVEV (reference sequence). The CDR3 has 16 amino acids. Deletions cut 5 bases from V and 1 base from J, with 18 bases between. The chain's CDR3 is CASSPAGAAGSYEQYF. The CDR3 bases are TGTGCCAGCAGTCCTGCGGGCGCGGCAGGGTCCTACGAGCAGTACTTC.

This clonotype appeared once. The chain couples TRBV5-1 to TRBJ1-1; D may be TRBD1 (6 bases). The CDR3 runs to 16 residues. Trimming removed 4 bases at V and 1 base at J, with 17 bases between. Germline assignment: CDR1 SGHRS and CDR2 YFSETQ. As DNA, the CDR3 is TGCGCCAGCAGCCGCGGCAGGGGCCAGACGAACACTGAAGCTTTCTTT. This sequence encodes CASSRGRGQTNTEAFF.

The chain joins TRBV2 to TRBJ2-7; weak D call: TRBD1 (5 bases). CDR1 and CDR2 from the germline V gene are SNHLY and FYNNEI. Trimming stripped 7 bases from V and 4 bases from J, with 17 bases between. CDR3 size: 14 residues. The CDR3 DNA reads TGTGCCAGCACTTCGACCGGCCAGGGTTACGAGCAGTACTTC. It encodes CASTSTGQGYEQYF. The full variable domain, its missing parts supplied by reference TRBV2 and TRBJ2-7, is EPEVTQTPSHQVTQMGQEVILRCVPISNHLYFYWYRQILGQKVEFLVSFYNNEISEKSEIFDDQFSVERPDGSNFTLKIRSTKLEDSAMYFCASTSTGQGYEQYFGPGTRLTVT.

In its sample, this clonotype was seen a few times. This sequence joins TRBV7-2 and TRBJ2-7; D is undetermined. The CDR3 totals 13 residues. CDR1 is SGHTA, CDR2 FQGNSA, per germline. Trimming removed 5 bases from V and 5 bases from J, with 13 bases in between. In nucleotides, the CDR3 is TGTGCCAGCAGCCCATACGGCTTGAACGAGCAGTACTTC. It yields the protein CASSPYGLNEQYF.

J is TRBJ2-3 and V is TRBV4-1; D unresolved. This CDR3 spans 14 amino acids. The V gene's germline CDR1 is MGHRA and CDR2 YSYEKL. The V and J ends lost 5 bases and 2 bases respectively, with 11 bases between them. The CDR3 sequence: CASSEVRTTDTQYF. The CDR3 DNA sequence: TGCGCCAGCAGCGAAGTACGGACCACAGATACGCAGTATTTT.

This clonotype was counted only a few times. The chain joins TRBV6-5 to TRBJ2-1; TRBD1 matches at 9 bases. Trimming removed 0 bases from V and 7 bases from J; junction bases left unmatched: 4. The V gene's germline CDR1 is MNHEY and CDR2 SVGAGI. The CDR3 has 15 amino acids. The CDR3 here is CASSYSGTGMNEQFF. CDR3 DNA: TGTGCCAGCAGTTACTCCGGGACAGGGATGAATGAGCAGTTCTTC.

This clonotype turned up a few times. The rearrangement joins TRBV9 to TRBJ2-3, with D hard to call. With 0 bases removed from V and 4 bases from J, the gap between germline ends came to 15 bases. This CDR3 has 16 amino acids. CDR1 and CDR2 from the germline V gene are SGDLS and YYNGEE. The CDR3 region has the DNA TGTGCCAGCAGCGTAGTAGCCACCCCCGAGGCAGATACGCAGTATTTT. Its translation: CASSVVATPEADTQYF.

This clonotype was detected only once. The J gene is TRBJ1-1, the V gene TRBV20-1; unclear D gene. V dropped 1 base and J dropped 10 bases, with 10 bases sitting between them. The CDR3 has 11 amino acids. CDR1 and CDR2 from the germline V gene are DFQATT and SNEGSKA (reference sequence). The CDR3 DNA sequence: TGCAGTGCTAGAGGGGGTGGAGTAGCTTTCTTT. Its translation is CSARGGGVAFF.

This clonotype was counted a few times. The chain has TRBV6-2 or TRBV6-3 and TRBJ1-2, with D possibly TRBD1 on 5 matching bases. V was shortened by 5 bases and J by 6 bases, with 13 bases between the two germline ends. Germline lookup yields CDR1 MNHEY and CDR2 SVGEGT. There are 13 residues in the CDR3. The chain's CDR3 is CASSAAGFDGYTF. The CDR3 nucleotides read TGTGCCAGCAGTGCGGCAGGGTTTGATGGCTACACCTTC.

This clonotype showed up many times. The genes are TRBV7-3 and TRBJ2-2; 8 bases map to TRBD2. CDR3 size: 14 residues. V dropped 5 bases and J dropped 5; count of bases not matched to a gene: 4. Germline V gives CDR1 SGHTA, CDR2 FQGTGA. The CDR3 here is CASSKRLATGELFF. DNA for the CDR3: TGTGCCAGCAGCAAACGACTAGCGACCGGGGAGCTGTTTTTT.

This clonotype has more than one count but fewer than ten. V and J are TRBV28 and TRBJ2-2, with D perhaps given as TRBD1 or TRBD2 (6 bases each). V was shortened by 6 bases and J by 0 bases, with 14 bases between the two germline ends. Germline CDR1 MDHEN, CDR2 SYDVKM. The CDR3 spans 16 residues. The CDR3: CASRLPRGANTGELFF. CDR3 bases: TGTGCCAGCAGACTTCCGAGGGGGGCGAACACCGGGGAGCTGTTTTTT.

The rearrangement links TRBV5-1 to TRBJ2-4; TRBD2 aligns across 10 bases. Germline CDR1 reads SGHRS; CDR2 reads YFSETQ. The CDR3 is made up of 15 amino acids. J was trimmed by 5 bases and V by 8 bases; bases with no gene match: 10. The CDR3 loop is CASQLAGARENIQYF. The CDR3 DNA sequence: TGCGCCAGTCAGCTAGCGGGGGCCCGCGAAAACATTCAGTACTTC. Full variable domain (remainder filled in from reference TRBV5-1 and TRBJ2-4): KAGVTQTPRYLIKTRGQQVTLSCSPISGHRSVSWYQQTPGQGLQFLFEYFSETQRNKGNFPGRFSGRQFSNSRSEMNVSTLELGDSALYLCASQLAGARENIQYFGAGTRLSVL.

This clonotype has only a few counts. The V gene is TRBV2, the J gene TRBJ1-1, with D tentatively TRBD1 (5 bases). Germline V CDR1 and CDR2: SNHLY, FYNNEI. This CDR3 comprises 15 residues. V lost 4 bases, J lost 0 bases, and 12 bases lay in between. The CDR3 reads CASSVGGSLNTEAFF. In nucleotides, the CDR3 is TGTGCCAGCAGTGTCGGGGGGTCCCTGAACACTGAAGCTTTCTTT.

This clonotype was recorded a few times. The chain has TRBV29-1 and TRBJ2-5; no clear D gene. The CDR3 contains 12 residues. V lost 3 bases, J lost 1 base, and 6 bases lay in between. CDR1 is SQVTM, CDR2 ANQGSEA, per germline. The CDR3 spells CSVDGFQETQYF. DNA of the CDR3: TGCAGCGTTGATGGGTTCCAAGAGACCCAGTACTTC.

In its sample, this clonotype was seen a few times. The chain combines TRBV7-2 with TRBJ1-4, with 8 nucleotides matching TRBD1. CDR3 length: 14 residues. The ends lost 5 bases at V and 8 bases at J; junction bases unmatched: 7. CDR1 SGHTA and CDR2 FQGNSA come from the germline V gene. The CDR3 sequence: CASSRGQGGEKLFF. DNA of the CDR3: TGTGCCAGCAGCCGTGGACAGGGTGGAGAAAAACTGTTTTTT.

In its sample, this clonotype was seen many times. The chain joins TRBV5-1 to TRBJ2-3; possibly TRBD2 for D (5 bases). The CDR3 is 15 residues long. Per the germline V gene, CDR1 is SGHRS and CDR2 is YFSETQ. V was clipped by 8 bases and J by 4 bases, with 20 bases between them. The CDR3, as DNA: TGCGCCAGTCAGGACTCCCGACGCCATTCAGATACGCAGTATTTT. Its translation: CASQDSRRHSDTQYF.

This chain connects TRBV7-6 to TRBJ1-3; D unclear. V was cut by 1 base and J by 0 bases, with 10 bases left in between. CDR3 length equals 16 residues. From germline, CDR1 is SGHVS and CDR2 FNYEAQ. The DNA for the CDR3 is TGTGCCAGCAGCTTAGAGGACGGGAACTCTGGAAACACCATATATTTT. It translates to CASSLEDGNSGNTIYF.

The chain employs TRBV6-2 or TRBV6-3 and TRBJ1-5, with TRBD1 identical over 10 bases. Germline V gene data show CDR1 as MNHEY and CDR2 as SVGEGT. The length of the CDR3 is 15 residues. Trimming at V came to 6 bases and at J to 4 bases, leaving 6 bases not matched to a gene. In nucleotides, the CDR3 is TGTGCCAGCAGCCCTCGACAGGGGGCGAATCAGCCCCAGCATTTT. Translation: CASSPRQGANQPQHF.

The sample holds a few counts of this clonotype. The chain combines TRBV20-1 with TRBJ1-3; D not certain. The CDR3 spans 13 residues. CDR1 and CDR2 (germline): DFQATT, SNEGSKA (reference sequence). Trimming pared 6 bases from V and 0 bases from J, leaving 9 bases between. The CDR3 nucleotides are TGCAGTGCCAGGTCAGGCTCTGGAAACACCATATATTTT. This encodes CSARSGSGNTIYF.

V gene TRBV5-1 combines with J gene TRBJ1-1; D is undetermined. Per the germline V gene, CDR1 is SGHRS and CDR2 is YFSETQ. The CDR3 runs 12 residues. Trimming took off 4 bases at V and 8 bases at J, with 12 bases between the two ends. CDR3 protein: CASSGPSPEAFF. For the CDR3, the DNA is TGCGCCAGCAGCGGGCCCAGTCCAGAAGCTTTCTTT.

The chain joins TRBV7-2 to TRBJ2-1; D might be TRBD1 (6 bases). CDR1 is SGHTA, CDR2 FQGNSA, per germline. Trimming removed 3 bases from V and 10 bases from J, with 25 bases in between. The CDR3 contains 17 residues. CDR3 protein: CASSFPVNWDIIGEQFF. In nucleotides, the CDR3 is TGTGCCAGCAGCTTTCCGGTTAATTGGGACATAATCGGGGAGCAGTTCTTC.

This clonotype was observed many times. It may be a read error: a sequence one base away is much more abundant. V is TRBV6-2 or TRBV6-3 and J is TRBJ2-2; no reliable D call. Germline V gives CDR1 MNHEY, CDR2 SVGEGT. CDR3 length: 13 amino acids. The V end was cut by 0 bases, the J end by 1 base, with 0 bases between. In DNA form, the CDR3 reads TGTGCCAGCAGTTACTCGAACACCGGGGAGCTGTTTTTT. It specifies CASSYSNTGELFF.

Details on this clonotype: At one boundary the junction diverges from the germline segment, which might be a read error. The genes are TRBV5-6 and TRBJ2-3; TRBD2 matches at 9 bases. The CDR3 has 14 residues. Germline V CDR1 and CDR2: SGHDT, YYEEEE. The CDR3 sequence: CASGLGLAIDTQYF. The CDR3 DNA follows: TGTGCCAGCGGCTTAGGACTAGCGATCGATACGCAGTATTTT.

This clonotype was seen ten or more times. The CDR3 nucleotides are TGTGCCAGCAGCTTGGTCCCTGGAAACGATGAGCAGTTCTTC. It specifies CASSLVPGNDEQFF. The chain has TRBV5-4 and TRBJ2-1; no firm D call. The CDR3 extends over 14 amino acids. Trimming cost V 0 bases and J 8 bases, with 12 bases left between them. The germline V gene has CDR1 SGHNT and CDR2 YYREEE (reference sequence).

The chain recombines TRBV24-1 with TRBJ1-1, with a tentative D call TRBD1 (5 bases). The CDR3 totals 14 residues. The germline V and J ends were trimmed by 11 bases and 0 bases, with 15 bases remaining between them. Per the germline V gene, CDR1 is KGHDR and CDR2 is SFDVKD. CDR3 nucleotides: TGTGCCATCGACCTGGGACCGGTGAACACTGAAGCTTTCTTT. Its protein is CAIDLGPVNTEAFF.